The source of this T cell receptor (beta chain) is a study of T cell repertoires in cytomegalovirus infection. V lost 0 bases, J lost 2 bases, and 11 bases lay in between. The germline V gene encodes CDR1 LGHDT and CDR2 YNNKEL (reference sequence). The length of the CDR3 is 15 residues. MiXCR, run by TCRdb on the reads, gives a single entry per CDR3 protein. Of a few hundred thousand distinct CDR3 sequences in the sample, 40% are singletons; the top ten hold 48%. Whole-study findings and limits: It was HLA-C-restricted CMV-specific TCR beta clonotypes that dominated the response ex vivo.

Worth noting for this clonotype: Its matching antigen is unknown.

This rearrangement joins TRBV3-1 to TRBJ2-7; D possibly uses TRBD1 or TRBD2 (5 bases each). The TCR was taken from a human donor in good health (CMV status not recorded). Some clones in this sample may be carry-over from other donors' samples. The sequencing here drew on cultured PBMCs, taken from culture after CMV antigen stimulation. The CDR3 DNA sequence: TGTGCCAGCAGCCAAGAAATGGGACCTACCTACGAGCAGTACTTC. Translation: CASSQEMGPTYEQYF.